The rows below give T cell receptor beta chains drawn from one sample of a study of shared clonotypes between healthy human individuals. Assay: immunoSEQ multiplex PCR; the TCRdb copy retains only in-frame clones and omits some. The table includes over a million clones, approximately 80% detected once. Specimen: memory CD4+ T cells from PBMCs. The source of these receptors is a man between 18 and 29 years old in good health. Some clones in this sample may be carry-over from other donors' samples. The CDR3 runs from the conserved cysteine through the conserved F or W. A D gene is named only where the DNA matches it firmly. Part of the rows lack a size; the others show once, few, many or a class for expanded clones.

CDR3 length: 14
J gene: TRBJ2-7
D gene: NA
V gene: TRBV4-3
clone size: NA
CDR3 DNA: TGCGCCAGCAGCCAAGATCCAGGGGAAAACGAGCAGTACTTC
CDR3 protein: CASSQDPGENEQYF

CDR3 length: 18
J gene: TRBJ1-4
D gene: TRBD1
V gene: TRBV28
clone size: NA
CDR3 DNA: TGTGCCAGCAGCTCAGTTCGGACAGGGGCCCAGAGCGCCGAAAAACTGTTTTTT
CDR3 protein: CASSSVRTGAQSAEKLFF

CDR3 length: 14
J gene: TRBJ1-1
D gene: NA
V gene: TRBV7-9
clone size: NA
CDR3 DNA: TGTGCCAGCGGCCTACTGGGGGGATATGTTGAAGCTTTCTTT
CDR3 protein: CASGLLGGYVEAFF

CDR3 length: 15
J gene: TRBJ2-3
D gene: TRBD1
V gene: TRBV7-9
clone size: NA
CDR3 DNA: TGTGCCAGCAGCGGTCGGGACAGGGGATCAGATACGCAGTATTTT
CDR3 protein: CASSGRDRGSDTQYF

CDR3 length: 15
J gene: TRBJ1-6
D gene: NA
V gene: TRBV30
clone size: NA
CDR3 DNA: TGTGCCTGGAGTTGGAGGGGAATATCGAATTCACCCCTCCACTTT
CDR3 protein: CAWSWRGISNSPLHF

CDR3 length: 14
J gene: TRBJ2-1
D gene: NA
V gene: TRBV6-5
clone size: few
CDR3 DNA: TGTGCCAGCAGTTACCAATTATCCTACAATGAGCAGTTCTTC
CDR3 protein: CASSYQLSYNEQFF

CDR3 length: 12
J gene: TRBJ2-5
D gene: NA
V gene: TRBV2
clone size: NA
CDR3 DNA: TGTGCCAGCAGTTTGAACCAAGAGACCCAGTACTTC
CDR3 protein: CASSLNQETQYF

CDR3 length: 15
J gene: TRBJ1-1
D gene: NA
V gene: TRBV7-6
clone size: NA
CDR3 DNA: TGTGCCAGCAGCTTAGCGCCGGGTGCGCGCACTGAAGCTTTCTTT
CDR3 protein: CASSLAPGARTEAFF

CDR3 length: 17
J gene: TRBJ1-2
D gene: TRBD1
V gene: TRBV7-9
clone size: NA
CDR3 DNA: TGTGCCAGCAGCTTAGGGACAGGGAATATCGTAGAGTATGGCTACACCTTC
CDR3 protein: CASSLGTGNIVEYGYTF

CDR3 length: 16
J gene: TRBJ2-5
D gene: NA
V gene: TRBV5-1
clone size: once
CDR3 DNA: TGCGCCAGCAGCTTGGTTCCGGGGTCCACGGGAGAGACCCAGTACTTC
CDR3 protein: CASSLVPGSTGETQYF

CDR3 length: 14
J gene: TRBJ1-3
D gene: NA
V gene: TRBV5-1
clone size: NA
CDR3 DNA: TGCGCCAGCAGCTTACTAACAGGGGGAAACACCATATATTTT
CDR3 protein: CASSLLTGGNTIYF

CDR3 length: 20
J gene: TRBJ2-6
D gene: TRBD1
V gene: TRBV19
clone size: once
CDR3 DNA: TGTGCCAGTACTCCCCGGACAGGCCTTGGGAATGGCTCTGGGGCCAACGTCCTGACTTTC
CDR3 protein: CASTPRTGLGNGSGANVLTF

CDR3 length: 15
J gene: TRBJ2-7
D gene: TRBD1
V gene: TRBV28
clone size: NA
CDR3 DNA: TGTGCCAGCACCTCACCGGCAGGGGGCTCCTACGAGCAGTACTTC
CDR3 protein: CASTSPAGGSYEQYF

CDR3 length: 14
J gene: TRBJ1-5
D gene: NA
V gene: TRBV6-6
clone size: NA
CDR3 DNA: TGTGCCAGCACCCCGGTCCAGGGGATTCAGCCCCAGCATTTT
CDR3 protein: CASTPVQGIQPQHF

CDR3 length: 18
J gene: TRBJ2-3
D gene: TRBD1
V gene: TRBV4-1
clone size: NA
CDR3 DNA: TGCGCCAGCAGCCAAGGAGGGTTGCTGAGGGACAGGACAGATACGCAGTATTTT
CDR3 protein: CASSQGGLLRDRTDTQYF

CDR3 length: 13
J gene: TRBJ1-1
D gene: NA
V gene: TRBV28
clone size: NA
CDR3 DNA: TGTGCCAGCAGTTTAGGGGTTCCCACTGAAGCTTTCTTT
CDR3 protein: CASSLGVPTEAFF

CDR3 length: 13
J gene: TRBJ2-5
D gene: NA
V gene: TRBV18
clone size: once
CDR3 DNA: TGTGCCAGCTCACCCGGCCTCCAAGAGACCCAGTACTTC
CDR3 protein: CASSPGLQETQYF

CDR3 length: 13
J gene: TRBJ1-5
D gene: NA
V gene: TRBV9
clone size: NA
CDR3 DNA: TGTGCCAGCAGCGTAGACGAGGATCAGCCCCAGCATTTT
CDR3 protein: CASSVDEDQPQHF

CDR3 length: 11
J gene: TRBJ1-2
D gene: NA
V gene: TRBV20-1
clone size: NA
CDR3 DNA: TGCAGTGTTGGGAGAAACTATGGCTACACCTTC
CDR3 protein: CSVGRNYGYTF

CDR3 length: 16
J gene: TRBJ2-5
D gene: TRBD2
V gene: TRBV11-2
clone size: NA
CDR3 DNA: TGTGCCAGCAGCTTAGGGGGGACTAGCGGGATTGGGGCCCAGTACTTC
CDR3 protein: CASSLGGTSGIGAQYF

CDR3 length: 15
J gene: TRBJ1-2
D gene: TRBD1
V gene: TRBV5-1
clone size: NA
CDR3 DNA: TGCGCCACAGCCCTACAGGGGCCCCGATACCATGGCTACACCTTC
CDR3 protein: CATALQGPRYHGYTF

CDR3 length: 12
J gene: TRBJ2-1
D gene: NA
V gene: TRBV30
clone size: NA
CDR3 DNA: TGTGCCTGGAGTGTATCCAGCAATGAGCAGTTCTTC
CDR3 protein: CAWSVSSNEQFF

CDR3 length: 15
J gene: TRBJ2-7
D gene: TRBD1
V gene: TRBV30
clone size: NA
CDR3 DNA: TGTGCCTGGAGACGGACCTCGACAGGGAATTACGAGCAGTACTTC
CDR3 protein: CAWRRTSTGNYEQYF

CDR3 length: 13
J gene: TRBJ2-1
D gene: NA
V gene: TRBV11-1
clone size: few
CDR3 DNA: TGTGCCAGCAGCGTAGAATCGGGCAATGAGCAGTTCTTC
CDR3 protein: CASSVESGNEQFF

CDR3 length: 14
J gene: TRBJ1-2
D gene: NA
V gene: TRBV28
clone size: NA
CDR3 DNA: TGTGCCAGCAGTTTGAATCCCCGGACCTATGGCTACACCTTC
CDR3 protein: CASSLNPRTYGYTF

CDR3 length: 11
J gene: TRBJ2-3
D gene: NA
V gene: TRBV20-1
clone size: once
CDR3 DNA: TGCAGTGCTAGATTCGCGGATACGCAGTATTTT
CDR3 protein: CSARFADTQYF

CDR3 length: 13
J gene: TRBJ2-7
D gene: NA
V gene: TRBV5-8
clone size: NA
CDR3 DNA: TGTGCCAGCAGCTTGGTGGGACGGGACGAGCAGTACTTC
CDR3 protein: CASSLVGRDEQYF

CDR3 length: 15
J gene: TRBJ1-4
D gene: NA
V gene: TRBV7-8
clone size: NA
CDR3 DNA: TGTGCCAGCAGCTCAGCAAAGGGACCCGCACCTAAACTGTTTTTT
CDR3 protein: CASSSAKGPAPKLFF

CDR3 length: 14
J gene: TRBJ2-3
D gene: NA
V gene: TRBV28
clone size: NA
CDR3 DNA: TGTGCCAGCACTCATTCACAGGGAACAGATACGCAGTATTTT
CDR3 protein: CASTHSQGTDTQYF